This T cell receptor beta chain originates from a study of cytomegalovirus exposure and HLA in healthy donors. This CDR3 contains 15 residues. J lost 2 bases, V lost 2 bases, and 5 bases had no gene match. Germline V gene data show CDR1 as SGHVS and CDR2 as FQNEAQ. It was with 60 Vbeta and 13 Jbeta primers that the PCR ran. Data came from immunoSEQ multiplex PCR; TCRdb stores just in-frame clones and leaves some out. The data contain about 140,000 clones, about 79% of them singletons. The rearrangement uses TRBV7-8 and TRBJ2-5, with 7 bases matching TRBD1. Sequencing was performed on PBMCs. This clonotype was sampled from a male donor in good health and CMV-seronegative. CDR3 amino acids: CASSLLGGQQETQYF. The CDR3 DNA reads TGTGCCAGCAGCTTATTAGGGGGCCAGCAAGAGACCCAGTACTTC.